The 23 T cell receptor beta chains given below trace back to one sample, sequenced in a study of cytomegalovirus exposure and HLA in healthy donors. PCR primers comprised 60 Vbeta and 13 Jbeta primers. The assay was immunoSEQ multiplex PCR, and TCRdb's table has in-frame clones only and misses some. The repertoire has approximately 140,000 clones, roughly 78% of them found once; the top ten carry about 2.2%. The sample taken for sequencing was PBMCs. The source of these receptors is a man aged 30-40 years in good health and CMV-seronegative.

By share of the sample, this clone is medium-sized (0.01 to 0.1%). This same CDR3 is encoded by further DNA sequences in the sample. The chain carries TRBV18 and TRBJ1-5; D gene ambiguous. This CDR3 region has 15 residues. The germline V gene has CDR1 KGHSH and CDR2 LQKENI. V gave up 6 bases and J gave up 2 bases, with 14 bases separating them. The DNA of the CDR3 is TGTGCCAGCTCCCCCGGCAGTCAGGGCAATCAGCCCCAGCATTTT. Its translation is CASSPGSQGNQPQHF.

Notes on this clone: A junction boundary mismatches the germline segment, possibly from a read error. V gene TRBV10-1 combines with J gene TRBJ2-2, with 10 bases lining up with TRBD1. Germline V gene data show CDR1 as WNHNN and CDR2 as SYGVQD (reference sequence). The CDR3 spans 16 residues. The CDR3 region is CASNEGTGASTGELFF. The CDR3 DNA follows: TGCGCCAGCAATGAGGGGACAGGGGCTTCCACCGGGGAGCTGTTTTTT.

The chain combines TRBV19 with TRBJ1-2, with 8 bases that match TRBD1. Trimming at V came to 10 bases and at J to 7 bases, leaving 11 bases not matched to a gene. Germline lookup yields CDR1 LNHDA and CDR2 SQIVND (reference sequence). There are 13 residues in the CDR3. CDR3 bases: TGTGCCATTCAGGACAGGGCCGTCTCTGGCTACACCTTC. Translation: CAIQDRAVSGYTF.

The CDR3 is CAGLRLTNEKLFF. The CDR3 DNA follows: TGTGCCGGACTAAGGCTGACTAATGAAAAACTGTTTTTT. This sequence joins TRBV30 and TRBJ1-4; D call uncertain. Germline loops: CDR1 GTSNPN, CDR2 SVGIG (reference sequence). The CDR3 runs to 13 residues. The V and J ends lost 8 bases and 2 bases respectively, with 12 bases between them. The variable domain in full, completed from reference TRBV30 and TRBJ1-4, reads SQTIHQWPATLVQPVGSPLSLECTVEGTSNPNLYWYRQAAGRGLQLLFYSVGIGQISSEVPQNLSASRPQDRQFILSSKKLLLSDSGFYLCAGLRLTNEKLFFGSGTQLSVL.

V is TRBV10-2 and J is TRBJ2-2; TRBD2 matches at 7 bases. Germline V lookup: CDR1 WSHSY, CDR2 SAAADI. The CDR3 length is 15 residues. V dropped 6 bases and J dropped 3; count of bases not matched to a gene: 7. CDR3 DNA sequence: TGCGCCAGCAGGAGGCCTAGCGGATACACCGGGGAGCTGTTTTTT. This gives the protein CASRRPSGYTGELFF.

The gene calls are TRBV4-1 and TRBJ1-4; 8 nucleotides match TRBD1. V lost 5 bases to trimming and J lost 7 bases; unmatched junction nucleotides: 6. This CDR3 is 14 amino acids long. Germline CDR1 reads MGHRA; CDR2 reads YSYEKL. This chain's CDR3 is CASSSGQAGEKLFF. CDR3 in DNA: TGCGCCAGCAGCTCGGGACAGGCTGGTGAAAAACTGTTTTTT.

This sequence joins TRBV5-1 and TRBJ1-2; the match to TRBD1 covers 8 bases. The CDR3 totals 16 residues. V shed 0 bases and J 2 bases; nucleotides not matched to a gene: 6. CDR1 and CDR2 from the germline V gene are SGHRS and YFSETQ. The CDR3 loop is CASSLGSAGGNYGYTF. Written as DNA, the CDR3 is TGCGCCAGCAGCTTGGGTTCGGCAGGGGGCAACTATGGCTACACCTTC.

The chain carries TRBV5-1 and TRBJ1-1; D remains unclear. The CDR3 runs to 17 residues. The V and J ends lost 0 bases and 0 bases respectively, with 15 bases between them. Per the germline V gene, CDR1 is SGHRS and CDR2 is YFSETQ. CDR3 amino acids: CASSLAHRSQMNTEAFF. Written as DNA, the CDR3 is TGCGCCAGCAGCTTGGCCCATAGGAGCCAGATGAACACTGAAGCTTTCTTT.

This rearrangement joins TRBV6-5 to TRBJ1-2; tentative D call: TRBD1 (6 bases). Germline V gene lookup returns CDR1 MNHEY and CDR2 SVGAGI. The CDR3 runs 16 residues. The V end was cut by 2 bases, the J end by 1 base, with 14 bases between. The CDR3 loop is CASSYTYQGHNYGYTF. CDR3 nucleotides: TGTGCCAGCAGTTACACCTATCAGGGGCATAACTATGGCTACACCTTC.

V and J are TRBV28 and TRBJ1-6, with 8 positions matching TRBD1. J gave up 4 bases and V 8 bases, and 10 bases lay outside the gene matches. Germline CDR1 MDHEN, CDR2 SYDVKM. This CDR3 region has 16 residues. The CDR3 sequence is CASAPGTGVYNSPLHF. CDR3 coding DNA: TGTGCCAGCGCACCTGGGACAGGCGTTTATAATTCACCCCTCCACTTT.

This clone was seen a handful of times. CDR3 in amino acids: CASSPGQGNYEQYF. The CDR3 region has the DNA TGTGCCAGCTCACCGGGACAGGGAAACTACGAGCAGTACTTC. This chain joins TRBV18 and TRBJ2-7; TRBD1 matches at 9 bases. This CDR3 is built from 14 residues. Germline-derived CDR1 and CDR2 are KGHSH and LQKENI. After removal of 3 bases from V and 3 bases from J, the junction contained 3 bases not matched to a gene.

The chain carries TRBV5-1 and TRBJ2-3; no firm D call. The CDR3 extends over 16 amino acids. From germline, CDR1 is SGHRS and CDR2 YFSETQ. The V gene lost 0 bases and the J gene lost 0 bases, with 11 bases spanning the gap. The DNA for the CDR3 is TGCGCCAGCAGCTTGGATAGTAGCACTAGCACAGATACGCAGTATTTT. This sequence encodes CASSLDSSTSTDTQYF.

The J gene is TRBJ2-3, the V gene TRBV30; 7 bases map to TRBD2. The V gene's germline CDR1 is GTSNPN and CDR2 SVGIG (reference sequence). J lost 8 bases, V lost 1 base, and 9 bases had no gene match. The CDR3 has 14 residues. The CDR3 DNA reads TGTGCCTGGAGTGGGGGGGGAGGGAGCGGTACGCAGTATTTT. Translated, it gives CAWSGGGGSGTQYF.

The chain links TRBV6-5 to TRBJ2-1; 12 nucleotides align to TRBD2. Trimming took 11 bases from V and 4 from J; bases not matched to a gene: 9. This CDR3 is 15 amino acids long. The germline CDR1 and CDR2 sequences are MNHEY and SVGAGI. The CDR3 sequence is CACSVGTSGYNEQFF. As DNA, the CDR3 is TGTGCCTGCTCCGTTGGGACTAGCGGGTACAATGAGCAGTTCTTC.

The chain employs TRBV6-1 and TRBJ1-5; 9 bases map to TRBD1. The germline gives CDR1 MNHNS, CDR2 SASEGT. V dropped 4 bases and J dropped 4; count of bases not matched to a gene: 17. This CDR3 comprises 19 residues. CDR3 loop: CASSGHGTGLFGGNQPQHF. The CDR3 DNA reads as TGTGCCAGCAGTGGTCACGGGACAGGGTTGTTCGGGGGAAATCAGCCCCAGCATTTT.

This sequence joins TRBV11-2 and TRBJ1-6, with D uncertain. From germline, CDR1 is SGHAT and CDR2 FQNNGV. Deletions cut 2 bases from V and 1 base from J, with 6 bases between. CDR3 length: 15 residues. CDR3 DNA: TGTGCCAGCAGCTTAAGCGGGTCCTATAATTCACCCCTCCACTTT. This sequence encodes CASSLSGSYNSPLHF.

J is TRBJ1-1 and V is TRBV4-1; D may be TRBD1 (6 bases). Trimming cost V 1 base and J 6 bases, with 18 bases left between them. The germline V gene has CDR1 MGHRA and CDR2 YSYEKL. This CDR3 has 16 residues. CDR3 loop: CASSQVWGGRAPEAFF. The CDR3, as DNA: TGCGCCAGCAGCCAAGTTTGGGGGGGCCGGGCCCCTGAAGCTTTCTTT.

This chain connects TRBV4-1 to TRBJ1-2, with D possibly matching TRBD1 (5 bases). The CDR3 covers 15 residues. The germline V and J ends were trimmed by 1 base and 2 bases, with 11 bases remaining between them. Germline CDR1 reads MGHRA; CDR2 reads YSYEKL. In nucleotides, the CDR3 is TGCGCCAGCAGCCAAGTGGGGACTACAAACTATGGCTACACCTTC. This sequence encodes CASSQVGTTNYGYTF.

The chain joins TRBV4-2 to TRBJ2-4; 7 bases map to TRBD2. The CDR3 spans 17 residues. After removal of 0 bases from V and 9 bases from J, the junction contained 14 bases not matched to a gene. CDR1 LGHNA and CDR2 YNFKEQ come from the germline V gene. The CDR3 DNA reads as TGTGCCAGCAGCCAAGATCGGGCCGTGGCAGGCGGGGGCATTCAGTACTTC. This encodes CASSQDRAVAGGGIQYF.

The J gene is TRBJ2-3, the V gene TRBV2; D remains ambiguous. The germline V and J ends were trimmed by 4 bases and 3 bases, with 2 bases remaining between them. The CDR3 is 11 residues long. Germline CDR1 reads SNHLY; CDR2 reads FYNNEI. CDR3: CASSATDTQYF. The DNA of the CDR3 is TGTGCCAGCAGTGCGACAGATACGCAGTATTTT.

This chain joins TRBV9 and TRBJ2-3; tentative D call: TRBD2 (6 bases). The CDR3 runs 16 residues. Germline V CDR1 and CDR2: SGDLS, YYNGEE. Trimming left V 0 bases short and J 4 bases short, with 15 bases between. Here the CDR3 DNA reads TGTGCCAGCAGCGTAGGGGGCGGGAAGTACGCAGATACGCAGTATTTT. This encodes CASSVGGGKYADTQYF.

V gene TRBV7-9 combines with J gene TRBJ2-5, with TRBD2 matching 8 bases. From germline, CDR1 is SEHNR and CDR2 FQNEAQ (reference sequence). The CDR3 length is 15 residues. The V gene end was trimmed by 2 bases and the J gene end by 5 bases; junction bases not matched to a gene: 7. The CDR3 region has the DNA TGTGCCAGCAGCTTAAGGCTAGCGGGCGGGGAGACCCAGTACTTC. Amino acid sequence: CASSLRLAGGETQYF.

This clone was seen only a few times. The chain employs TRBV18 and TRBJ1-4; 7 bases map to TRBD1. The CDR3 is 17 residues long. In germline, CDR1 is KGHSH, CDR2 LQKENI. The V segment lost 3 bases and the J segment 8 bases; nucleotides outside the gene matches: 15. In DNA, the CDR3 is TGTGCCAGCTCACCGGGACAGCGAGGACTACCTAGGGAAAAACTGTTTTTT. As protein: CASSPGQRGLPREKLFF. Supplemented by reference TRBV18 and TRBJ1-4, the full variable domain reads NAGVMQNPRHLVRRRGQEARLRCSPMKGHSHVYWYRQLPEEGLKFMVYLQKENIIDESGMPKERFSAEFPKEGPSILRIQQVVRGDSAAYFCASSPGQRGLPREKLFFGSGTQLSVL.